The 22 T cell receptor beta chains presented below share a single source sample, sequenced in a study of metastatic and nonmetastatic thyroid tumors (dated by TCRdb to 2018 to 2020). Before undergoing thyroid surgery, none of the patients had been given any kind of treatment. The library relied on PCR. The data were produced on an Illumina HiSeq 4000. The public sequencing data were trimmed at Q25 with fastp and processed into clonotypes with MiXCR by TCRdb, which kept only in-frame beta chains. The sample table records some 21,000 clones; 20% of these occur just once. In total, the top ten clones hold under 30% of the sample. The sequencing input was blood. The receptors originated from a female donor with papillary thyroid cancer or a benign thyroid nodule (not recorded which). Some clones in this sample may be carry-over from other donors' samples.

This clone was detected ten times or more. The CDR3 is CASSPGGAEAFF. The CDR3 coding sequence is TGTGCCAGCAGCCCGGGCGGCGCTGAAGCTTTCTTT. The chain combines TRBV9 with TRBJ1-1; D not certain. The CDR3 contains 12 residues. The germline CDR1 and CDR2 sequences are SGDLS and YYNGEE. V was pared by 4 bases and J by 6 bases, with 10 bases between. Full variable domain (rest looked up from reference TRBV9 and TRBJ1-1): DSGVTQTPKHLITATGQRVTLRCSPRSGDLSVYWYQQSLDQGLQFLIQYYNGEERAKGNILERFSAQQFPDLHSELNLSSLELGDSALYFCASSPGGAEAFFGQGTRLTVV.

Many counts were recorded for this clone. The chain has TRBV5-6 and TRBJ2-1; the match to TRBD2 covers 9 bases. Germline trimming cut 1 base from V and 5 bases from J; bases unmatched to any gene: 13. Germline CDR1 SGHDT, CDR2 YYEEEE. This CDR3 is built from 18 residues. The CDR3 DNA follows: TGTGCCAGCAGCTTGCCAGCGGGAGGCCGCAGGGCGAACAATGAGCAGTTCTTC. Translation: CASSLPAGGRRANNEQFF. The full variable domain, completed using reference TRBV5-6 and TRBJ2-1, is DAGVTQSPTHLIKTRGQQVTLRCSPKSGHDTVSWYQQALGQGPQFIFQYYEEEERQRGNFPDRFSGHQFPNYSSELNVNALLLGDSALYLCASSLPAGGRRANNEQFFGPGTRLTVL.

The table lists this clone with a few counts. Since a much larger clone is just one base distant, this may be a read error. This sequence joins TRBV4-1 and TRBJ2-3, with TRBD2 matching 14 bases. There are 18 residues in the CDR3. J lost 4 bases, V lost 2 bases, and 8 bases had no gene match. Germline V gene sequence: CDR1 MGHRA, CDR2 YSYEKL. The CDR3 loop is CASSQQLGTSGRSDTQYF. CDR3 DNA: TGCGCCAGCAGCCAACAGTTGGGGACTAGCGGGAGATCAGATACGCAGTATTTT.

This clone was counted at least ten times. V gene TRBV5-1 combines with J gene TRBJ2-5, with 7 bases fitting TRBD2. Germline loops: CDR1 SGHRS, CDR2 YFSETQ. V gave up 1 base and J gave up 4 bases; unmatched junction bases: 7. This CDR3 is 15 amino acids long. In nucleotides, the CDR3 is TGCGCCAGCAGCTTGTTTTCCGGGGAGGGAGAGACCCAGTACTTC. Amino acid sequence: CASSLFSGEGETQYF.

This clone was detected ten times or more. The rearrangement joins TRBV2 to TRBJ2-5; D gene uncertain. This CDR3 is built from 12 residues. Trimming took off 5 bases at V and 1 base at J, with 5 bases between the two ends. The germline gives CDR1 SNHLY, CDR2 FYNNEI. CDR3 amino acids: CASSILQETQYF. In DNA form, the CDR3 reads TGTGCCAGCAGTATTCTCCAAGAGACCCAGTACTTC.

In its sample, this clone ranks as medium-sized (0.01 to 0.1%). The chain employs TRBV27 and TRBJ2-7; D possibly corresponds to TRBD2 (7 bases). CDR1 and CDR2 from the germline V gene are MNHEY and SMNVEV (reference sequence). The V and J ends lost 5 bases and 5 bases respectively, with 13 bases between them. The CDR3 loop spans 13 amino acids. Here the CDR3 DNA reads TGTGCCAGCAGTCAGGGGAGGGGCGACGAGCAGTACTTC. This translates into CASSQGRGDEQYF.

This clone was seen only a few times. The chain carries TRBV27 and TRBJ2-7; D possibly uses TRBD1 or TRBD2 (5 bases each). Germline V gives CDR1 MNHEY, CDR2 SMNVEV (reference sequence). There are 16 residues in the CDR3. The V end was cut by 4 bases, the J end by 4 bases, with 20 bases between. The CDR3 DNA reads TGTGCCAGCAGTTCCGGGTCGGGACCGACGCCTTACGAGCAGTACTTC. Translated: CASSSGSGPTPYEQYF.

The genes are TRBV27 and TRBJ1-2, with unresolved D. The germline V gene encodes CDR1 MNHEY and CDR2 SMNVEV (reference sequence). The CDR3 is made up of 15 amino acids. The V gene lost 7 bases and the J gene lost 7 bases, with 22 bases spanning the gap. DNA for the CDR3: TGTGCCAGCATTGCCTCTCCCGGTACGGGCAGTGGCTACACCTTC. Translation gives CASIASPGTGSGYTF.

This clone turned up a few times. At one end the junction does not follow the germline gene, possibly because of a read error. The chain combines TRBV10-3 with TRBJ2-5; D gene unclear. This CDR3 region has 13 residues. From germline, CDR1 is ENHRY and CDR2 SYGVKD. The chain's CDR3 is CAITRYMQETQYF. As DNA, the CDR3 is TGTGCCATCACTCGATATATGCAAGAGACGCAGTACTTC.

The chain combines TRBV30 with TRBJ1-5, with D unclear. The ends were cut back, 3 bases at V and 9 bases at J, with 9 bases in the middle. Germline CDR1 is GTSNPN and CDR2 is SVGIG (reference sequence). The CDR3 covers 11 residues. DNA of the CDR3: TGTGCCTGGAGAGTAATTTTGCCCCAGCATTTT. Protein product: CAWRVILPQHF.

This clone was seen ten or more times. DNA of the CDR3: TGTGCCAGCAGTGAAGGCAGGAGCTCCTACAATGAGCAGTTCTTC. Encoded protein: CASSEGRSSYNEQFF. The V and J genes are TRBV2 and TRBJ2-1; no reliable D call. Per the germline V gene, CDR1 is SNHLY and CDR2 is FYNNEI. The CDR3 is made up of 15 amino acids. With 1 base removed from V and 0 bases from J, the gap between germline ends came to 7 bases.

V usage is TRBV7-9 and J usage is TRBJ1-1; D may be TRBD1 (5 bases). Between the trimmed V and J ends, which lost 7 bases and 0 bases, there was a span of 15 bases. CDR1 is SEHNR and CDR2 is FQNEAQ in the germline V gene (reference sequence). The CDR3 is 15 amino acids. CDR3 in amino acids: CASIHGRGMNTEAFF. The CDR3, as DNA: TGTGCCAGCATCCATGGGCGGGGGATGAACACTGAAGCTTTCTTT.

This clone occurred many times. CDR3 nucleotide sequence: TGCGCCAGCAGCCAAGACGGTGAAGGGGGAGACTATGGCTACACCTTC. Translated: CASSQDGEGGDYGYTF. The gene calls are TRBV4-3 and TRBJ1-2, with D possibly being TRBD1 (6 bases). V lost 0 bases and J lost 3, with 14 bases in between. Germline CDR1 and CDR2: LGHNA and YSLEER. The CDR3 has 16 amino acids.

This clone occurred once. The junction differs from germline at one of its ends, possibly a read error. This chain connects TRBV4-3 to TRBJ2-6, with a tentative D call TRBD2 (5 bases). The CDR3 extends over 18 amino acids. Germline V gene lookup returns CDR1 LGHNA and CDR2 YSLEER. The CDR3 sequence is CSSSLGRECHSGANVLTF. Here the CDR3 DNA reads TGCTCCAGCAGCCTCGGACGGGAATGTCACTCTGGGGCCAACGTCCTGACTTTC.

This clone was counted many times. The rearrangement joins TRBV5-4 to TRBJ2-7; D is possibly TRBD1 (6 bases). The CDR3 extends over 14 amino acids. V lost 4 bases and J 6 bases, leaving 17 bases between the germline ends. Germline V gene sequence: CDR1 SGHNT, CDR2 YYREEE (reference sequence). CDR3 in DNA: TGTGCCAGCAGCCTCACAGGGTCTCGGCGCGAGCAGTACTTC. It codes for CASSLTGSRREQYF. Based on the CDR3 plus reference TRBV5-4 and TRBJ2-7, the full variable domain is ETGVTQSPTHLIKTRGQQVTLRCSSQSGHNTVSWYQQALGQGPQFIFQYYREEENGRGNFPPRFSGLQFPNYSSELNVNALELDDSALYLCASSLTGSRREQYFGPGTRLTVT.

This clone has ten or more counts. The chain carries TRBV6-1 and TRBJ2-3, with a possible D match to TRBD2 (6 bases). The CDR3 extends over 14 amino acids. V lost 6 bases to trimming and J lost 7 bases, with 17 bases between them. The germline CDR1 and CDR2 sequences are MNHNS and SASEGT. CDR3 residues: CASSHEGLFYTQYF. The CDR3 region has the DNA TGTGCCAGCAGCCACGAGGGACTCTTTTATACGCAGTATTTT.

This clone was picked up many times. The chain combines TRBV11-2 with TRBJ2-1, with 11 nucleotides matching TRBD2. Germline CDR1 is SGHAT and CDR2 is FQNNGV. The CDR3 totals 16 residues. J lost 7 bases, V lost 1 base, and 6 bases had no gene match. Here the CDR3 DNA reads TGTGCCAGCAGCTTAGTATCGTTAGCGGGAGGGAATGAGCAGTTCTTC. Its translation is CASSLVSLAGGNEQFF.

This clone was found a few times. The CDR3 does not close with the conserved phenylalanine or tryptophan, likely indicating a read error. The chain joins TRBV6-4 to TRBJ2-1; D uncertain. Germline V gene sequence: CDR1 MRHNA, CDR2 SNTAGT. There are 12 residues in the CDR3. The CDR3 bases are TGTGCCGGCAGTGACTCCGTCGGTGAGCAGTTCTTA. This encodes CAGSDSVGEQFL.

With respect to this clone: A read error may be the cause here, since a much bigger clone is one base away. This chain uses TRBV11-2 with TRBJ2-3; no clear D. Germline CDR1 SGHAT, CDR2 FQNNGV. This CDR3 spans 15 amino acids. This CDR3 reads CAGSPLSVLTDTQYF. The CDR3 nucleotides read TGTGCCGGCAGCCCTCTCTCGGTCCTCACAGATACGCAGTATTTT.

As to this clone: Lacking the conserved final phenylalanine or tryptophan, this CDR3 likely reflects a read error. The chain links TRBV6-9 to TRBJ2-5; D not resolved. This CDR3 region has 14 residues. The germline gives CDR1 MNHGY, CDR2 SVAAGI. For the CDR3, the DNA is TGTTCCCGCAGTTACGTCGGGCCTTGGGAGACCCAGTACGTC. Protein product: CSRSYVGPWETQYV.

This clone is deemed medium-sized. The chain uses TRBV30 and TRBJ2-7; tentatively, D is TRBD2 (5 bases). V was trimmed by 3 bases and J by 2 bases, leaving 8 bases between them. Looked up from germline, CDR1 is GTSNPN and CDR2 is SVGIG (reference sequence). CDR3 length: 12 amino acids. CDR3 sequence: CAWRAETYEQYF. CDR3 in DNA: TGTGCCTGGAGAGCGGAAACCTACGAGCAGTACTTC.

This clone was detected many times. The V gene is TRBV28, the J gene TRBJ1-5; 7 bases match TRBD1. Trimming removed 1 base from V and 2 bases from J; junction bases left unmatched: 5. From germline, CDR1 is MDHEN and CDR2 SYDVKM. CDR3 size: 16 residues. CDR3 coding DNA: TGTGCCAGCAGTTTATACCCAGGGGGTGGCAATCAGCCCCAGCATTTT. Its protein product is CASSLYPGGGNQPQHF.